The subject of this entry is one T cell receptor beta chain. Antigen specificity is unknown. Assay used: immunoSEQ multiplex PCR; TCRdb lists only in-frame clones, some missing. Of about 53,000 clones listed, roughly 83% were seen once; the top ten hold about 15%. The source of the sample is a study of T cells in localized non-small cell lung cancer. Overall study findings and caveats: Clonality peaked in uninvolved adjacent lung rather than tumor.

Sequenced here: peripheral blood mononuclear cells, sampled before any cancer treatment. The sequence was collected from a man aged 40 to 70 with stage III lung adenocarcinoma.

The CDR3 protein is CASSLSVRYEQYF. The CDR3 DNA follows: TGTGCCAGCAGTTTATCGGTCCGATACGAGCAGTACTTC. This chain links TRBV27 with TRBJ2-7; D gene uncertain. The CDR3 is 13 amino acids. V dropped 0 bases and J dropped 4 bases, with 7 bases sitting between them. Germline V gene sequence: CDR1 MNHEY, CDR2 SMNVEV (reference sequence).